Shown below are 12 T cell receptor beta chains from a single sample sequenced in a study of T-cell memory formation after mild COVID-19. TCRdb fed the 5' RACE reads into MiXCR, producing one record per CDR3 protein. The profile shows about 400,000 distinct CDR3 sequences, 15% to 20% of them singletons. Sequenced input: PBMCs or a T cell subset sorted from them (not recorded which). The receptors stem from a man aged 18 to 30 who had mild COVID-19 (a few samples of this study predate the infection). Cell type and time point are not known.

J is TRBJ1-2 and V is TRBV5-1; D call uncertain. V lost 0 bases and J lost 3, with 9 bases in between. Germline CDR1 and CDR2: SGHRS and YFSETQ. This CDR3 is built from 14 residues. The chain's CDR3 is CASSLVPGDYGYTF. CDR3 bases: TGCGCCAGCAGCTTGGTCCCTGGTGACTATGGCTACACCTTC.

V gene TRBV7-9 combines with J gene TRBJ2-7, with TRBD1 matching over 9 bases. This CDR3 spans 14 amino acids. V lost 0 bases, J lost 5 bases, and 2 bases stayed unmatched. Per germline, CDR1 SEHNR and CDR2 FQNEAQ (reference sequence). The CDR3 nucleotides read TGTGCCAGCAGCTTAGCAGACAGGGGGAACGAGCAGTACGTC. It specifies CASSLADRGNEQYV.

The table lists this clonotype with a few counts. The chain recombines TRBV7-3 with TRBJ2-1; weak D call: TRBD2 (6 bases). Trimming shortened V by 3 bases and J by 0 bases, and 12 bases separated the two germline ends. Germline lookup yields CDR1 SGHTA and CDR2 FQGTGA. The CDR3 length is 16 residues. In nucleotides, the CDR3 is TGTGCCAGCAGCTTCATAGCGGCCAGCTCCTACAATGAGCAGTTCTTC. This translates into CASSFIAASSYNEQFF.

The CDR3, as DNA: TGTGCCAGCATCTCCATACAGGCGAACACTGAAGCTTTCTTT. Its translation is CASISIQANTEAFF. The rearrangement uses TRBV11-2 and TRBJ1-1; D is perhaps TRBD1 (5 bases). Per the germline V gene, CDR1 is SGHAT and CDR2 is FQNNGV. Between the trimmed V and J ends, which lost 7 bases and 1 base, there was a span of 13 bases. There are 14 residues in the CDR3.

This clonotype was picked up a small number of times. This chain links TRBV5-6 with TRBJ1-1; D gene ambiguous. CDR1 is SGHDT and CDR2 is YYEEEE in the germline V gene. CDR3 length equals 14 residues. The V gene lost 4 bases and the J gene lost 3 bases, with 13 bases spanning the gap. The CDR3 DNA reads as TGTGCCAGCAGCCCTCTTGGGGTCTACACTGAAGCTTTCTTT. This codes for CASSPLGVYTEAFF.

The V and J genes are TRBV6-2 or TRBV6-3 and TRBJ2-1, with TRBD2 matching 8 bases. This CDR3 contains 16 residues. Losses at the gene ends were 3 bases for V and 5 bases for J; bases not matched to a gene: 9. Germline-derived CDR1 and CDR2 are MNHEY and SVGEGT. This CDR3 reads CASSYMRGAHNNEQFF. CDR3 DNA: TGTGCCAGCAGTTATATGCGGGGGGCTCATAACAATGAGCAGTTCTTC.

The J gene is TRBJ2-6, the V gene TRBV6-5; D possibly uses TRBD1 or TRBD2 (6 bases each). V lost 8 bases, J lost 3 bases, and 8 bases lay in between. This CDR3 contains 13 residues. CDR1 is MNHEY, CDR2 SVGAGI, per germline. CDR3 residues: CASGGRGANVLTF. DNA of the CDR3: TGTGCCAGCGGGGGGCGTGGGGCCAACGTCCTGACTTTC.

The V and J genes are TRBV7-2 and TRBJ1-2; the D gene is possibly TRBD1 (5 bases). The CDR3 spans 14 residues. With 10 bases removed from V and 4 bases from J, the gap between germline ends came to 19 bases. The germline V gene has CDR1 SGHTA and CDR2 FQGNSA. DNA for the CDR3: TGTGCCACGGCCAAGGGCAGGGTTGGCTATGGCTACACCTTC. Translating gives CATAKGRVGYGYTF. Together with reference TRBV7-2 and TRBJ1-2, the CDR3 gives the full variable domain: GAGVSQSPSNKVTEKGKDVELRCDPISGHTALYWYRQSLGQGLEFLIYFQGNSAPDKSGLPSDRFSAERTGGSVSTLTIQRTQQEDSAVYLCATAKGRVGYGYTFGSGTRLTVV.

The rearrangement uses TRBV30 and TRBJ1-5; no firm D call. V dropped 4 bases and J dropped 2 bases, with 9 bases sitting between them. This CDR3 spans 13 amino acids. Germline assignment: CDR1 GTSNPN and CDR2 SVGIG (reference sequence). The CDR3 DNA reads as TGTGCCTGGACGGTGGCGGGCAATCAGCCCCAGCATTTT. It is translated as CAWTVAGNQPQHF.

This clonotype turned up a few times. V usage is TRBV12-3 or TRBV12-4 and J usage is TRBJ1-1; D is uncertain. V was clipped by 8 bases and J by 0 bases, with 16 bases between them. This CDR3 has 15 residues. The CDR3 protein is CASSGRVGMNTEAFF. The CDR3 DNA sequence: TGTGCCAGCTCCGGGAGGGTAGGAATGAACACTGAAGCTTTCTTT.

CDR3 in amino acids: CASSSPAGGPGNEQFF. The CDR3 DNA follows: TGTGCCAGCAGCTCCCCAGCGGGGGGGCCAGGGAATGAGCAGTTCTTC. The chain has TRBV7-2 and TRBJ2-1, with 10 bases lining up with TRBD2. J was trimmed by 7 bases and V by 4 bases; bases with no gene match: 10. The V gene's germline CDR1 is SGHTA and CDR2 FQGNSA. The CDR3 is made up of 16 amino acids.

The chain carries TRBV6-1 and TRBJ1-1; no clear D. The CDR3 runs to 14 residues. The germline V gene has CDR1 MNHNS and CDR2 SASEGT. Trimming left V 4 bases short and J 1 base short, with 10 bases between. The CDR3 DNA sequence: TGTGCCAGCAGTGTCTTTATAGAGAACACTGAAGCTTTCTTT. Protein: CASSVFIENTEAFF.